These 11 T cell receptor beta chains came from one sample sequenced in a study of blood T cell repertoires in COVID-19. Libraries were prepared by immunoSEQ multiplex PCR; TCRdb keeps only in-frame clonotypes and omits some of them. Among about 130,000 clones listed, 70% to 90% were seen once. The specimen was peripheral blood. These receptors originate from a woman of 80 years or more with acute or convalescent COVID-19.

This clone showed up just a few times. The J gene is TRBJ2-2, the V gene TRBV19, with D perhaps matching TRBD1 (6 bases). The CDR3 contains 12 residues. The V end lost 6 bases, the J end lost 6 bases, and 8 bases lay between the germline ends. CDR1 LNHDA and CDR2 SQIVND come from the germline V gene (reference sequence). The CDR3: CASRYRAGELFF. CDR3 bases: TGTGCCAGTAGATACAGGGCCGGGGAGCTGTTTTTT.

V and J are TRBV6-5 and TRBJ1-2, with a tentative D call TRBD1 (5 bases). Germline CDR1 reads MNHEY; CDR2 reads SVGAGI. The CDR3 runs 13 residues. V lost 4 bases and J 5 bases, leaving 11 bases between the germline ends. The CDR3: CASSFYRFYGYTF. In nucleotides, the CDR3 is TGTGCCAGCAGTTTCTACAGGTTTTATGGCTACACCTTC.

V and J are TRBV19 and TRBJ1-6, with D hard to call. In germline, CDR1 is LNHDA, CDR2 SQIVND (reference sequence). The ends were cut back, 1 base at V and 10 bases at J, with 8 bases in the middle. The CDR3 is 13 amino acids. DNA of the CDR3: TGTGCCAGTAGTATAGGAGAGGTCTCACCCCTCCACTTT. This sequence encodes CASSIGEVSPLHF.

The chain couples TRBV7-8 to TRBJ1-6; 8 nucleotides agree with TRBD1. V gave up 1 base and J gave up 10 bases; unmatched junction bases: 6. In germline, CDR1 is SGHVS, CDR2 FQNEAQ. The CDR3 consists of 15 residues. CDR3 nucleotides: TGTGCCAGCAGCTTAGAACGGACAGGGTCGTCACCCCTCCACTTT. The encoded protein is CASSLERTGSSPLHF.

The chain joins TRBV4-1 to TRBJ2-7; 7 nucleotides agree with TRBD1. The CDR3 is 15 amino acids. V gave up 4 bases and J gave up 0 bases; unmatched junction bases: 6. CDR1 and CDR2 from the germline V gene are MGHRA and YSYEKL. In DNA, the CDR3 is TGCGCCAGCAGCCGATCCGGGACAGCCTCCTACGAGCAGTACTTC. It translates to CASSRSGTASYEQYF.

The rearrangement uses TRBV7-9 and TRBJ2-2; D might be TRBD2 (5 bases). Germline V lookup: CDR1 SEHNR, CDR2 FQNEAQ (reference sequence). Trimming took off 1 base at V and 6 bases at J, with 12 bases between the two ends. This CDR3 spans 15 amino acids. CDR3 nucleotide sequence: TGTGCCAGCAGCTTAGAAGGAGGTGGTGCCGGGGAGCTGTTTTTT. This codes for CASSLEGGGAGELFF.

The chain couples TRBV2 to TRBJ1-3; D is uncertain. CDR1 is SNHLY, CDR2 FYNNEI, per germline. Trimming removed 3 bases from V and 3 bases from J, with 9 bases in between. CDR3 length equals 14 residues. The CDR3 DNA reads as TGTGCCAGCAGTGACAGAGGAAGTGGAAACACCATATATTTT. Its translation: CASSDRGSGNTIYF. Supplemented by reference TRBV2 and TRBJ1-3, the full variable domain reads EPEVTQTPSHQVTQMGQEVILRCVPISNHLYFYWYRQILGQKVEFLVSFYNNEISEKSEIFDDQFSVERPDGSNFTLKIRSTKLEDSAMYFCASSDRGSGNTIYFGEGSWLTVV.

V and J are TRBV19 and TRBJ1-6, with no clear D. Trimming shortened V by 0 bases and J by 0 bases, and 9 bases separated the two germline ends. Germline lookup yields CDR1 LNHDA and CDR2 SQIVND (reference sequence). The CDR3 is made up of 17 amino acids. The CDR3, as DNA: TGTGCCAGTAGTATAGATGCCGGGAGCTCCTATAATTCACCCCTCCACTTT. This translates into CASSIDAGSSYNSPLHF.

This rearrangement joins TRBV5-4 to TRBJ2-2; TRBD2 agrees at 9 bases. CDR1 and CDR2 (germline): SGHNT, YYREEE (reference sequence). V lost 0 bases and J lost 7; bases outside the gene matches: 10. This CDR3 spans 17 amino acids. CDR3 sequence: CASSLAGGGGAVGELFF. CDR3 DNA sequence: TGTGCCAGCAGCTTGGCCGGTGGCGGGGGGGCCGTCGGGGAGCTGTTTTTT.

The gene calls are TRBV5-6 and TRBJ2-1, with D perhaps matching TRBD1 (6 bases). V lost 2 bases, J lost 4 bases, and 7 bases lay in between. The germline V gene has CDR1 SGHDT and CDR2 YYEEEE. This CDR3 region has 13 residues. The CDR3 sequence: CASSLGQYNEQFF. In DNA, the CDR3 is TGTGCCAGCAGCTTAGGACAGTACAATGAGCAGTTCTTC.

The chain combines TRBV6-5 with TRBJ1-4; the match to TRBD1 covers 8 bases. The germline CDR1 and CDR2 sequences are MNHEY and SVGAGI. The CDR3 consists of 16 residues. After removal of 0 bases from V and 12 bases from J, the junction contained 12 bases not matched to a gene. The DNA for the CDR3 is TGTGCCAGCAGTTACTCGACCGGGACAGGAGGTCGGGAACTGTTTTTT. Its protein is CASSYSTGTGGRELFF.